The clone carrying this T cell receptor (beta chain) was observed once. Its antigen is not known. Only in-frame clones appear in the TCRdb table, and some are missing; sequencing was by immunoSEQ multiplex PCR. The data contain around 120,000 clones, approximately 85% of them singletons. This specimen comes from a study of T cell responses to AZD1222 COVID-19 vaccine. Looking at the study overall: Second-dose timings of about 4 or about 12 weeks were pooled.

Overall study findings and caveats: Females outnumbered males among donors, who were mostly white British; clonal diversity was possibly underestimated.

Sequenced material: peripheral blood, taken on day 0 of AZD1222 vaccination. The TCR was taken from an adult in good health.

The CDR3 DNA is TGTGCCAGCAGTGCCTCAGCAGGGCCCGATAATTCACCCCTCCACTTT. Translation: CASSASAGPDNSPLHF. The rearrangement joins TRBV6-1 to TRBJ1-6; D possibly corresponds to TRBD1 (5 bases). The ends were cut back, 4 bases at V and 5 bases at J, with 15 bases in the middle. The CDR3 sequence is 16 residues long. Germline V gene lookup returns CDR1 MNHNS and CDR2 SASEGT.